The entry below describes one T cell receptor beta chain. Its target is unknown. The sample originates from a study of radiotherapy plus CTLA-4 blockade in lung cancer. Findings and caveats of the study: Researchers report tumor-derived TCR clones expanding in blood after radiotherapy plus ipilimumab.

Germline values: CDR1 GTSNPN, CDR2 SVGIG (reference sequence). The length of the CDR3 is 13 residues. V was pared by 3 bases and J by 3 bases, with 2 bases of the junction left unmatched. Clones were sequenced by immunoSEQ multiplex PCR, and TCRdb holds only the in-frame ones, with some missing. Of 45,000 or so clones listed, 73% are singletons. Sample: peripheral blood, taken from a patient treated with radiotherapy plus ipilimumab. The rearrangement joins TRBV30 to TRBJ1-2; 9 bases fit TRBD1. The receptor comes from a human donor with non-small cell lung cancer who had a complete response to radiotherapy plus ipilimumab. The CDR3 nucleotides read TGTGCCTGGAGGGGACAGGGACACTATGGCTACACCTTC. This encodes CAWRGQGHYGYTF. Complete variable domain (other parts from reference TRBV30 and TRBJ1-2): SQTIHQWPATLVQPVGSPLSLECTVEGTSNPNLYWYRQAAGRGLQLLFYSVGIGQISSEVPQNLSASRPQDRQFILSSKKLLLSDSGFYLCAWRGQGHYGYTFGSGTRLTVV.